This TCR beta chain was recorded in a study of blood T cell repertoires in COVID-19. As for the study in general: Sites across the United States, Italy and Spain contributed samples from acute and convalescent COVID-19.

Generated by immunoSEQ multiplex PCR, the TCRdb table keeps only in-frame clones and is missing some. The sample carries about 440,000 clones, 90% recorded once. The material sequenced was PBMCs or T cells enriched from blood (not recorded which). The receptor was derived from a man aged 18 to 35 who had recovered from COVID-19.

CDR3: CAISESTQGGGTEAFF. The CDR3 DNA reads as TGTGCCATCAGTGAGTCGACCCAGGGGGGTGGCACTGAAGCTTTCTTT. The V gene is TRBV10-3, the J gene TRBJ1-1, with 7 bases that match TRBD1. Losses at the gene ends were 0 bases for V and 4 bases for J; bases not matched to a gene: 8. Germline loops: CDR1 ENHRY, CDR2 SYGVKD. The CDR3 runs 16 residues.